This TCR beta chain is drawn from a study of cytomegalovirus exposure and HLA in healthy donors. The ends were cut back, 0 bases at V and 1 base at J, with 10 bases in the middle. Germline loops: CDR1 SGHRS, CDR2 YFSETQ. This CDR3 has 16 amino acids. The study ran its PCR with 60 Vbeta and 13 Jbeta primers. Sequencing used immunoSEQ multiplex PCR; TCRdb keeps in-frame clones, though not all of them. The table has over 200,000 clones, around 80% seen once; the top ten hold around 2.8%. The sequencing sample was made of PBMCs. The chain employs TRBV5-1 and TRBJ2-2; no reliable D call. The TCR was taken from a woman aged 60-75 years in good health and CMV-seropositive. The CDR3 DNA follows: TGCGCCAGCAGCTTGGATAGCCCCTTGAACACCGGGGAGCTGTTTTTT. This encodes CASSLDSPLNTGELFF.